The clone carrying this T cell receptor (beta chain) was picked up a small number of times. Looked up from germline, CDR1 is WSHSY and CDR2 is SAAADI. V was trimmed by 0 bases and J by 4 bases, leaving 15 bases between them. The CDR3 has 16 amino acids. This entry belongs to a study of patients and donors after allogeneic stem cell transplantation. TCRdb passed the RT-PCR reads through MiXCR, listing each CDR3 protein once. Here the sample spans 920,000 or so distinct CDR3 sequences, about a sixth being singletons. V gene TRBV10-2 combines with J gene TRBJ1-2, with D unclear. This clonotype originated in a human donor who was either an allogeneic HSCT recipient or a stem cell or donor lymphocyte infusion donor (not recorded which). It is not recorded whose cells these are; they may come from a transplant donor. What was sequenced was blood, either unsorted or a sorted T cell fraction (not recorded which). The DNA for the CDR3 is TGCGCCAGCAGTGAGTCGAGACCTCGAGGGATCTATGGCTACACCTTC. This encodes CASSESRPRGIYGYTF.